The clone carrying this T cell receptor (beta chain) was counted a single time. TCRdb re-called the RT-PCR reads through MiXCR, storing one row per CDR3 protein. The sample holds roughly 200,000 distinct CDR3 sequences, approximately 41% seen once. The data derive from a study of patients and donors after allogeneic stem cell transplantation. Germline values: CDR1 LNHNV, CDR2 YYDKDF (reference sequence). The CDR3 has 13 amino acids. Trimming removed 8 bases at V and 8 bases at J, with 18 bases between. This chain uses TRBV15 with TRBJ2-5, with a possible D match to TRBD2 (6 bases). Specimen: blood, either unsorted or a sorted T cell fraction (not recorded which). This TCR came from a human donor who was either an allogeneic HSCT recipient or a stem cell or donor lymphocyte infusion donor (not recorded which). It is not recorded whose cells these are; they may come from a transplant donor. The CDR3 here is CATERGGVKTQYF. As DNA, the CDR3 is TGTGCCACCGAGCGAGGCGGGGTTAAAACCCAGTACTTC.